The clone carrying this T cell receptor (beta chain) was counted once. This CDR3 has 14 amino acids. Germline trimming cut 5 bases from V and 5 bases from J; bases unmatched to any gene: 9. Per the germline V gene, CDR1 is KGHSH and CDR2 is LQKENI. This sample is drawn from a study of blood T cell repertoires in COVID-19. The overall study: Donors in the United States, Italy and Spain gave samples during acute or convalescent COVID-19. PBMCs, B-cell-depleted T cells, or T cells were the source of the cDNA or gDNA that made up the material.

The authors' processing: Nucleated cell number was recorded as an estimate derived from reference gene primer amplification. Sequenced by immunoSEQ multiplex PCR; TCRdb stores in-frame clones only, minus some. The DNA gave D and trimming, while V, J and clone size come from that table. Of hundreds of thousands of clones in the sample, about 83% are singletons; the top ten hold 2% to 3%. The source material was peripheral blood. This clonotype was obtained from a middle-aged woman with active or convalescent COVID-19. This chain connects TRBV18 to TRBJ2-7; 7 nucleotides match TRBD1. The CDR3 DNA reads as TGTGCCAGCTCAGCCGGACAGGTACGCCACGAGCAGTACTTC. It is translated as CASSAGQVRHEQYF.